Below, 3 T cell receptor beta chains from the same sample are listed, as sequenced in a study of early stage breast cancer tumors. Clones were read by immunoSEQ multiplex PCR, and TCRdb kept only the in-frame ones, dropping some. The sample has tens of thousands of clones, 79% seen once; the top ten hold approximately 3.7%. Sequenced material: blood. These receptors originate from a person aged 55 to 69 with breast cancer.

The J gene is TRBJ2-7, the V gene TRBV15; TRBD1 agrees at 7 bases. Trimming at V came to 0 bases and at J to 4 bases, leaving 9 bases not matched to a gene. The germline V gene has CDR1 LNHNV and CDR2 YYDKDF (reference sequence). The CDR3 consists of 16 residues. In DNA, the CDR3 is TGTGCCACCAGCAGAGAAGTAGGGACAGTGCAATACGAGCAGTACTTC. Protein sequence: CATSREVGTVQYEQYF.

The table lists this clone with a count of one. The V gene is TRBV6-5, the J gene TRBJ1-5; D is uncertain. The CDR3 covers 15 residues. The V end lost 0 bases, the J end lost 7 bases, and 13 bases lay between the germline ends. CDR1 and CDR2 from the germline V gene are MNHEY and SVGAGI. In nucleotides, the CDR3 is TGTGCCAGCAGTTACTCGACGGCAGGCCTCCAGCCCCAGCATTTT. Translated: CASSYSTAGLQPQHF.

This clone appeared a single time. V is TRBV28 and J is TRBJ1-3; tentative D call: TRBD1 (5 bases). There are 18 residues in the CDR3. Germline loops: CDR1 MDHEN, CDR2 SYDVKM. V gave up 3 bases and J gave up 0 bases, with 18 bases separating them. The DNA of the CDR3 is TGTGCCAGCAGTTTGATCGCTGGGACTTCCGACTCTGGAAACACCATATATTTT. It translates to CASSLIAGTSDSGNTIYF.